The 10 T cell receptor beta chains reported below all come from one sample, sequenced in a study of cytomegalovirus exposure and HLA in healthy donors. PCR amplification relied on 60 Vbeta primers (plus 13 Jbeta primers). The assay was immunoSEQ multiplex PCR, and TCRdb's table has in-frame clones only and misses some. The repertoire holds 150,000 or so clones, with approximately 78% as singletons. Sequencing was done on a sample of PBMCs. These receptor sequences come from a young woman in good health and CMV-seronegative.

The chain recombines TRBV5-4 with TRBJ2-1; 7 nucleotides line up with TRBD2. CDR1 is SGHNT, CDR2 YYREEE, per germline (reference sequence). The CDR3 consists of 15 residues. Trimming cost V 0 bases and J 3 bases; bases outside gene matches: 3. The CDR3 spells CASSLVPSGYNEQFF. DNA of the CDR3: TGTGCCAGCAGCTTGGTGCCTAGCGGCTACAATGAGCAGTTCTTC.

This rearrangement joins TRBV19 to TRBJ2-4, with unresolved D. The V end lost 1 base, the J end lost 7 bases, and 11 bases lay between the germline ends. The germline V gene has CDR1 LNHDA and CDR2 SQIVND (reference sequence). The CDR3 contains 14 residues. This CDR3 reads CASSIVQNRNIQYF. Written as DNA, the CDR3 is TGTGCCAGTAGTATAGTACAGAACCGCAACATTCAGTACTTC. Full variable domain (outside the CDR3, taken from reference TRBV19 and TRBJ2-4): DGGITQSPKYLFRKEGQNVTLSCEQNLNHDAMYWYRQDPGQGLRLIYYSQIVNDFQKGDIAEGYSVSREKKESFPLTVTSAQKNPTAFYLCASSIVQNRNIQYFGAGTRLSVL.

The chain is built from TRBV19 and TRBJ2-1; D perhaps matches TRBD2 (5 bases). The V and J ends lost 7 bases and 1 base respectively, with 11 bases between them. The CDR3 has 14 residues. Germline V gene lookup returns CDR1 LNHDA and CDR2 SQIVND (reference sequence). The CDR3 DNA reads as TGTGCCAGTACGGCTAGCTTATCCTACAATGAGCAGTTCTTC. Protein product: CASTASLSYNEQFF.

A single count supports this clone. The chain uses TRBV15 and TRBJ2-3; D uncertain. The length of the CDR3 is 13 residues. V lost 4 bases and J lost 2, with 7 bases in between. Germline V gene data show CDR1 as LNHNV and CDR2 as YYDKDF (reference sequence). This chain's CDR3 is CATSTSLTDTQYF. As DNA, the CDR3 is TGTGCCACCAGCACCAGTCTCACAGATACGCAGTATTTT. Full variable domain (outside the CDR3, taken from reference TRBV15 and TRBJ2-3): DAMVIQNPRYQVTQFGKPVTLSCSQTLNHNVMYWYQQKSSQAPKLLFHYYDKDFNNEADTPDNFQSRRPNTSFCFLDIRSPGLGDTAMYLCATSTSLTDTQYFGPGTRLTVL.

The gene calls are TRBV4-1 and TRBJ2-7; D ambiguous. Germline values: CDR1 MGHRA, CDR2 YSYEKL. CDR3 length: 13 amino acids. V lost 1 base to trimming and J lost 1 base, with 5 bases between them. CDR3 sequence (DNA): TGCGCCAGCAGCCAAGCGCGATCCTACGAGCAGTACTTC. Protein sequence: CASSQARSYEQYF.

This chain uses TRBV5-1 with TRBJ1-5; D might be TRBD1 (6 bases). Germline CDR1 and CDR2: SGHRS and YFSETQ. Trimming removed 2 bases from V and 1 base from J, with 10 bases in between. The length of the CDR3 is 15 residues. CDR3 loop: CASSFRQESNQPQHF. In DNA form, the CDR3 reads TGCGCCAGCAGCTTTAGACAGGAAAGCAATCAGCCCCAGCATTTT. Full variable domain (remainder filled in from reference TRBV5-1 and TRBJ1-5): KAGVTQTPRYLIKTRGQQVTLSCSPISGHRSVSWYQQTPGQGLQFLFEYFSETQRNKGNFPGRFSGRQFSNSRSEMNVSTLELGDSALYLCASSFRQESNQPQHFGDGTRLSIL.

This clone occurred once. In DNA, the CDR3 is TGCGCCAGCAGCTTCACCGGGACAGGGTACGAGCAGTACTTC. Encoded protein: CASSFTGTGYEQYF. J is TRBJ2-7 and V is TRBV5-1, with 9 bases aligning to TRBD1. The J segment lost 4 bases and the V segment lost 2 bases, leaving 4 bases of the junction unmatched. In germline, CDR1 is SGHRS, CDR2 YFSETQ. The CDR3 has 14 residues. Complete variable domain (other parts from reference TRBV5-1 and TRBJ2-7): KAGVTQTPRYLIKTRGQQVTLSCSPISGHRSVSWYQQTPGQGLQFLFEYFSETQRNKGNFPGRFSGRQFSNSRSEMNVSTLELGDSALYLCASSFTGTGYEQYFGPGTRLTVT.

This clone has more than one count but fewer than ten. The V call is TRBV7-9, the J call TRBJ1-1; D remains ambiguous. The V and J ends lost 7 bases and 3 bases respectively, with 6 bases between them. Per the germline V gene, CDR1 is SEHNR and CDR2 is FQNEAQ (reference sequence). The CDR3 is made up of 11 amino acids. CDR3 nucleotides: TGTGCCAGCACCCGGTACACTGAAGCTTTCTTT. Translating gives CASTRYTEAFF.

This rearrangement joins TRBV6-6 to TRBJ2-7; a weak D match, TRBD2 (5 bases). Germline V gene lookup returns CDR1 MNHNY and CDR2 SVGAGI (reference sequence). The CDR3 contains 13 residues. V dropped 7 bases and J dropped 6 bases, with 16 bases sitting between them. The CDR3 bases are TGTGCCAGCAAACGACCGGGAATAAGCGAGCAGTACTTC. The encoded protein is CASKRPGISEQYF.

The chain combines TRBV6-4 with TRBJ1-5; D is unresolved. This CDR3 region has 14 residues. The germline V and J ends were trimmed by 9 bases and 4 bases, with 16 bases remaining between them. The V gene's germline CDR1 is MRHNA and CDR2 SNTAGT. Here the CDR3 DNA reads TGTGCCAGAACGCTCAAGCGGGGAAATCAGCCCCAGCATTTT. It is translated as CARTLKRGNQPQHF.